This T cell receptor beta chain was recorded in a study of regulatory and conventional T cells in RAG deficiency. General observations from the study: Omenn patients showed >85% Treg-Tconv overlap and shorter CDR3 lengths. RAG-deficient patients showed markedly lower Shannon entropy and higher Simpson indices than control T-cell subsets. Treg unique TCR beta sequences were 90 to 100-fold fewer in Omenn syndrome and CID/AS patients than controls.

With regard to this clone: Its antigen is unknown.

TCRdb keeps only in-frame clones here, not all; method: immunoSEQ multiplex PCR. The sample holds fewer than 35,000 clones, around 91% seen once. These data were also reused for a study on regulatory T cells. That paper notes: Amplification used 52 TRBV primers and 13 TRBJ primers. In patients, unique TRB V-J pairs were restricted and V/J usage skewed, especially in Tregs.

The TCR sequence derives from a human donor in good health. Sequences were obtained from CD8+ T cells sorted from blood.

This CDR3 is CASSPNNYGYTF. CDR3 DNA: TGTGCCAGCAGTCCCAATAACTATGGCTACACCTTC. This sequence joins TRBV6-1 and TRBJ1-2, with D unclear. The CDR3 totals 12 residues. Germline V gives CDR1 MNHNS, CDR2 SASEGT. V was shortened by 5 bases and J by 1 base, with 5 bases between the two germline ends.